Below, one TCR beta chain is given with its context. Its antigen is not identified. V lost 2 bases and J lost 9; bases outside the gene matches: 7. Per germline, CDR1 LGHDT and CDR2 YNNKEL (reference sequence). CDR3 size: 14 residues. This record comes from a study of blood T cells in healthy people across ages. Every donor contributed ten milliliters of peripheral blood by blood draw. Every sample had a minimum of 6.5 million PBMCs isolated. Together with a sample-barcoded 5' primer, a J-beta primer mix was included in a second PCR lasting roughly 7 to 11 cycles. MiXCR, run by TCRdb on the 5' RACE reads, gives a single entry per CDR3 protein. The sample lists hundreds of thousands of distinct CDR3 sequences; around 49% were seen once. Study-level results: The lack of PBMC sorting stopped any conclusive naive versus antigen-experienced comparison. Getting older went along with TCR beta diversity per million T cells dropping roughly linearly.

This chain uses TRBV3-1 with TRBJ2-1; 7 nucleotides line up with TRBD2. This sequence originates from a woman aged 60-75 years in good health. The sample consisted of blood. CDR3 residues: CASSQRVGRSEQFF. The CDR3 region has the DNA TGTGCCAGCAGCCAAAGGGTCGGGAGGAGTGAGCAGTTCTTC.